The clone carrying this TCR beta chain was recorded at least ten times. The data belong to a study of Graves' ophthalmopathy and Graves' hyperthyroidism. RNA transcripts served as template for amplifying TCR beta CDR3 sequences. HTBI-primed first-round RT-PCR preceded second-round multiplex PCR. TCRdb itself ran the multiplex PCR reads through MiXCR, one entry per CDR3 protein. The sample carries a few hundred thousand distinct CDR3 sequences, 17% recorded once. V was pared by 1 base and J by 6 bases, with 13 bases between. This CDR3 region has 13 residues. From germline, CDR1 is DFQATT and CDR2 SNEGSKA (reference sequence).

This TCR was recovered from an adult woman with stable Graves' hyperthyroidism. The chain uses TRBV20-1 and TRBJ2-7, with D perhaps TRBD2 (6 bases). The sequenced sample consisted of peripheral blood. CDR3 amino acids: CSARGDFFSEQYF. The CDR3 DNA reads TGCAGTGCTAGAGGGGACTTCTTCTCCGAGCAGTACTTC.